This T cell receptor beta chain comes out of a study of T cell repertoires in cytomegalovirus infection. Across the whole study: Recently identified HLA-C-restricted and well-studied HLA-B-restricted CMV epitopes were used. Findings of the study overall: People with CMV and the relevant HLA were identified by cumulative public TCR beta family frequency.

A remark on this clonotype: Its antigen remains unknown.

TCRdb re-derived calls from the reads in MiXCR, one entry per CDR3 protein. The sample has about 310,000 distinct CDR3 sequences, roughly 25% seen once. The V gene's germline CDR1 is SGHTA and CDR2 FQGNSA. CDR3 length: 16 residues. Trimming left V 2 bases short and J 0 bases short, with 11 bases between. The clonotype comes from a human donor in good health (CMV status not recorded). Some clones in this sample may be carry-over from other donors' samples. This specimen consisted of cultured PBMCs, obtained from culture after CMV antigen stimulation. The chain joins TRBV7-2 to TRBJ1-5; maybe TRBD1 (6 bases). The CDR3 sequence: CASSLIGGYSNQPQHF. The CDR3 DNA is TGTGCCAGCAGCTTAATTGGGGGCTATAGCAATCAGCCCCAGCATTTT.